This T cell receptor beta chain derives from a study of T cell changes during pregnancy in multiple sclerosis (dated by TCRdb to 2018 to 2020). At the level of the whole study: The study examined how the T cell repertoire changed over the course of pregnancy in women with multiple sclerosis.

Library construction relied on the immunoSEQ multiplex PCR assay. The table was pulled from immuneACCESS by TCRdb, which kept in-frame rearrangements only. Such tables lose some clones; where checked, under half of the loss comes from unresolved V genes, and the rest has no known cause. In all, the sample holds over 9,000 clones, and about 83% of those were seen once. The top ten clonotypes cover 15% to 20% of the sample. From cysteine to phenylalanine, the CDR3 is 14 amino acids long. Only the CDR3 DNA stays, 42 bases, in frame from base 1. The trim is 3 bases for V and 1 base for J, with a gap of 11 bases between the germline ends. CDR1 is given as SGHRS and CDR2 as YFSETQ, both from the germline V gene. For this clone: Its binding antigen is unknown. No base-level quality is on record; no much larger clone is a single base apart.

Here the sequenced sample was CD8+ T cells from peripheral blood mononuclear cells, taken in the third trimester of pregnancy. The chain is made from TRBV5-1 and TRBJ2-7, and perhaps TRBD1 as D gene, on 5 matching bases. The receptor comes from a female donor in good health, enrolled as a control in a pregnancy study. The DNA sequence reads TGCGCCAGCAGCTCTCCCGACAGATCCTACGAGCAGTACTTC. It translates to CASSSPDRSYEQYF.